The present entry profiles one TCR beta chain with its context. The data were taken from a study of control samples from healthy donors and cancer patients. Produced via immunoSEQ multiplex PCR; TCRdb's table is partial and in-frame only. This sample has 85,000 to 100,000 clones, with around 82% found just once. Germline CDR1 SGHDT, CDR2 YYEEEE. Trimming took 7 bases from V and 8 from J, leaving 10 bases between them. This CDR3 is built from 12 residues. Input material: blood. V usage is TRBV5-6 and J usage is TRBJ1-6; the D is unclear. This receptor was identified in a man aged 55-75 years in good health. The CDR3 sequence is CASQRPDSPLHF. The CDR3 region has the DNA TGTGCCAGCCAGAGACCGGATTCACCCCTCCACTTT.